The sequence of this T cell receptor beta chain was determined in a study of read filtering for tumor transcriptome and immune sequencing. Study details: R-ISS stage counts were roughly 8 for I, about 15 for II, 7 for III.

A word on this clonotype: Its antigen is undetermined. Compared with germline, one end of the junction differs, possibly owing to a read error.

Findings of the study overall: Approximately 82% of IR-seq clonotypes had a single read, yet these held around 3.3% of reads.

Bone marrow was sampled from every patient at the time of active disease. From around 440 ng of RNA, a library with molecular barcoded alpha/delta and beta/gamma adaptors was made. TCRdb independently ran MiXCR on the reads; one entry per CDR3 protein. This table has around 65,000 distinct CDR3 sequences, about 19% appearing once. Germline values: CDR1 KGHSH, CDR2 LQKENI. This CDR3 region has 13 residues. Sequenced sample: a population of CD138-negative cells sorted from bone marrow. V usage is TRBV18 and J usage is TRBJ1-1; 7 nucleotides align to TRBD1. This receptor was identified in a donor over 35 with multiple myeloma. CDR3 sequence reads: CASSPGQNPEAFF. CDR3 nucleotide sequence: TGTGCCAGCTCACCGGGACAGAACCCTGAAGCTTTCTTT.